This TCR beta chain was captured in a study of beta chain features in type 1 diabetes. Findings and caveats of the study: For patients, the naive, central memory and Treg TCRB repertoires appeared more alike than for healthy donors. Cells with high TCR expression could be over-represented when cDNA is sequenced. Moderate but significant shortening of TCRB CDR3s was recorded in all four CD4+ subsets from Type 1 diabetes patients. A PCR bias possibly favoring shorter templates would apply equally to patients and controls.

Germline V gene sequence: CDR1 SGHDN, CDR2 FVKESK. The CDR3 runs 15 residues. V lost 0 bases, J lost 5 bases, and 11 bases lay in between. This clone was observed once. Antigen: not known. Reverse transcription of all isolated RNA meant that expressed TCRB transcripts were sequenced. Naive, central memory and regulatory T cell samples yielded around 3.6 million reads on average. Measured with immunoSEQ multiplex PCR; TCRdb has only the in-frame clones, and not every one. Here the sample spans more than 25,000 clones, around three fifths being singletons. V gene TRBV14 combines with J gene TRBJ2-1; D gene ambiguous. The sequencing sample was made of Tregs from blood. This sequence was found in a woman younger than 30 with type 1 diabetes. The CDR3 nucleotides read TGTGCCAGCAGCCAAGAATGGCCATCGAACAATGAGCAGTTCTTC. This codes for CASSQEWPSNNEQFF.